This T cell receptor beta chain was found in a study of cytomegalovirus exposure and HLA in healthy donors. General study points: Per a later analysis, HLA-associated TCR beta chains showed more clonal expansion than other, equally common TCR beta chains. A cluster of highly shared sequence variants was likely a sequencing artifact.

This CDR3 region has 15 residues. Germline V gives CDR1 SGHTA, CDR2 FQGNSA. With respect to this clone: Its antigen is still unknown.

The PCR made use of 60 Vbeta and 13 Jbeta primers. Generated by immunoSEQ multiplex PCR, the TCRdb table keeps only in-frame clones and is missing some. The sample includes roughly 120,000 clones, approximately 70% of them seen just once. Sequencing input: PBMCs. The chain recombines TRBV7-2 with TRBJ2-5; 15 bases fit TRBD2. The DNA matches TRBJ2-7 better at its end, which makes the J call doubtful. The TCR sequence derives from a man aged 30-40 years in good health and CMV-seropositive. DNA for the CDR3: TGTGCCAGCAGCGGACTAGCGGGGGGGCCCAACGAGCAGTACTTC. Translating it yields CASSGLAGGPNEQYF.